Listed below are T cell receptor beta chains from one sample, sequenced in a study of blood T cell repertoires in COVID-19. Clones were sequenced by immunoSEQ multiplex PCR, and TCRdb holds only the in-frame ones, with some missing. The sample has some 380,000 clones; 81% are singletons. The sequencing input was peripheral blood. The source of these receptors is a human donor with acute or convalescent COVID-19. The donor label of this sample is uncertain. CDR3s include the opening cysteine and the closing phenylalanine or tryptophan. A D gene is named only where the DNA matches it firmly. Some rows mark clone size as missing; the rest say once, few, many or name a class of expanded clone.

DNA: TGCGCCAGCAGCCAAGGTCGCTTGGGGGGGCGAGGGGACACTGAAGCTTTCTTT; CDR3: CASSQGRLGGRGDTEAFF; size: once; V: TRBV4-1; D: -; J: TRBJ1-1
DNA: TGTGCCAGCAGCTATCTCCCGGACACTGAAGCTTTCTTT; CDR3: CASSYLPDTEAFF; size: -; V: TRBV7-9; D: -; J: TRBJ1-1
DNA: TGTGCCAGCAGTTACTGGGGCCAGGAAGCTTTCTTT; CDR3: CASSYWGQEAFF; size: -; V: TRBV6-6; D: -; J: TRBJ1-1
DNA: TGTGCCAGCAGTGAAGGACTAGCGGTCTCCTACGAGCAGTACTTC; CDR3: CASSEGLAVSYEQYF; size: -; V: TRBV2; D: TRBD2; J: TRBJ2-7
DNA: TGCAGCGTTGTAAGTCCCGGGATCAATCAGCCCCAGCATTTT; CDR3: CSVVSPGINQPQHF; size: -; V: TRBV29-1; D: -; J: TRBJ1-5
DNA: TGCGCCAGCAGCCCAGGACAGGGGACGGCTTCACCCCTCCACTTT; CDR3: CASSPGQGTASPLHF; size: -; V: TRBV5-1; D: TRBD1; J: TRBJ1-6
DNA: TGTGCCAGCAGCAGAATAATAGGGACTAGCGGGGAGGGGACCCAGTACTTC; CDR3: CASSRIIGTSGEGTQYF; size: -; V: TRBV5-6; D: TRBD2; J: TRBJ2-5
DNA: TGTGCCAGCAGCCAAGATCTCGTTCGAGGGGGCTTATATGGCTACACCTTC; CDR3: CASSQDLVRGGLYGYTF; size: -; V: TRBV14; D: TRBD1; J: TRBJ1-2
DNA: TGTGCCAGCAGCAGAGGAGGGAGGGGGACTAATGAAAAACTGTTTTTT; CDR3: CASSRGGRGTNEKLFF; size: -; V: TRBV7-9; D: -; J: TRBJ1-4
DNA: TGTGCCATCAGTGAATCAACAGGGTATCAGCCCCAGCATTTT; CDR3: CAISESTGYQPQHF; size: few; V: TRBV10-3; D: -; J: TRBJ1-5
DNA: TGTGCCAGTAGTATAGTTTCTCCGAACACTGAAGCTTTCTTT; CDR3: CASSIVSPNTEAFF; size: -; V: TRBV19; D: -; J: TRBJ1-1
DNA: TGTGCCAGCAAAAGGACAGGGACTCAGCCCCAGCATTTT; CDR3: CASKRTGTQPQHF; size: once; V: TRBV27; D: TRBD1; J: TRBJ1-5
DNA: TGTGCCAGCAGTCTGACAGGGGACACTGAAGCTTTCTTT; CDR3: CASSLTGDTEAFF; size: -; V: TRBV11-3; D: TRBD1; J: TRBJ1-1
DNA: TGTGCCAGCTCTTTGAATGGCAACACTGAAGCTTTCTTT; CDR3: CASSLNGNTEAFF; size: -; V: TRBV10-3; D: -; J: TRBJ1-1
DNA: TGTGCCAGCAGCGTAGATAACAGCTTAAATTCACCCCTCCACTTT; CDR3: CASSVDNSLNSPLHF; size: -; V: TRBV9; D: -; J: TRBJ1-6
DNA: TGTGCCAGCAGTTACCGGGACACTGAAGCTTTCTTT; CDR3: CASSYRDTEAFF; size: -; V: TRBV5-4; D: -; J: TRBJ1-1
DNA: TGTGCCAGCAGCCCAGGCTTTACTTCTGGAAACACCATATATTTT; CDR3: CASSPGFTSGNTIYF; size: -; V: TRBV7-7; D: -; J: TRBJ1-3
DNA: TGTGCCAGCAGTGAATATCAGGGGGCAGCGTCACCCCTCCACTTT; CDR3: CASSEYQGAASPLHF; size: -; V: TRBV6-1; D: TRBD1; J: TRBJ1-6
DNA: TGTGCCAGCAGCTCGCAACAGGGGAGTAATGAAAAACTGTTTTTT; CDR3: CASSSQQGSNEKLFF; size: -; V: TRBV7-6; D: TRBD1; J: TRBJ1-4
DNA: TGCGCCAGCAGCCAGCGGGAGGACCGAGTTAATTCACCCCTCCACTTT; CDR3: CASSQREDRVNSPLHF; size: -; V: TRBV4-1; D: -; J: TRBJ1-6